A selection of T cell receptor beta chains follows, all from one sample in a study of human T cells and chemical hapten exposure. TCRdb analysed the RACE reads with MiXCR anew, one entry per CDR3 protein. The sample contains about 380,000 distinct CDR3 sequences, around 5.5% of which appear only once. The sample in question was whole blood, obtained in connection with sensitization to the hapten diphenylcyclopropenone (DPC). The receptor source for this set is a woman aged 50 to 60 with alopecia areata. Some clones in this sample may be carry-over from other donors' samples. Both conserved end residues are part of each CDR3. D genes are given only for firm matches. The size of a clone is reported for some rows only, either as once, few or many, or as a class for expanded clones.

d_gene,v_gene,j_gene,abundance,CDR3aa,CDR3nt
TRBD1,TRBV20-1,TRBJ2-1,NA,CSARAAATGTGVGQFF,TGCAGTGCTAGAGCAGCCGCTACCGGGACAGGAGTAGGGCAGTTCTTC
NA,TRBV18,TRBJ1-1,NA,CASSVARGTEAFF,TGTGCCAGCTCAGTTGCCAGGGGAACTGAAGCTTTCTTT
TRBD2,TRBV20-1,TRBJ2-1,many,CSANGDYPYNEQFF,TGCAGTGCTAACGGGGACTACCCCTACAATGAGCAGTTCTTC
NA,TRBV20-1,TRBJ2-2,few,CSAIPLSVTGELFF,TGCAGTGCTATTCCCCTAAGCGTGACCGGGGAGCTGTTTTTT
TRBD2,TRBV28,TRBJ2-7,NA,CASSLFPLRREGRAEQYF,TGTGCCAGCAGTTTATTCCCTCTCAGGCGGGAGGGCCGGGCCGAGCAGTACTTC
TRBD1,TRBV3-1,TRBJ1-2,many,CASSQSTGNYGYTF,TGTGCCAGCAGCCAGTCGACAGGGAACTATGGCTACACCTTC
TRBD1,TRBV11-2,TRBJ2-1,many,CASSTGTGGYNEQFF,TGTGCCAGCAGCACCGGGACAGGGGGATACAATGAGCAGTTCTTC
TRBD1,TRBV6-6,TRBJ1-5,NA,CASATGGAGQPQHF,TGTGCCAGCGCTACAGGGGGCGCAGGTCAGCCCCAGCATTTT
TRBD1,TRBV7-2,TRBJ1-5,NA,CASSLQTGTGQPQHF,TGTGCCAGCAGCTTACAGACAGGGACGGGGCAGCCCCAGCATTTT
TRBD1,TRBV28,TRBJ1-5,many,CASSLGTGYQPQHF,TGTGCCAGCAGTTTGGGGACAGGTTATCAGCCCCAGCATTTT
TRBD1,TRBV18,TRBJ1-5,few,CASSPGQVSNQPQHF,TGTGCCAGCTCACCCGGACAGGTTAGCAATCAGCCCCAGCATTTT
NA,TRBV12-5,TRBJ2-1,NA,CASGLVQAGRYNEQFF,TGTGCTAGTGGTTTGGTACAAGCAGGGCGATACAATGAGCAGTTCTTC
NA,TRBV7-8,TRBJ2-3,many,CASSLLFTDTQYF,TGTGCCAGCAGCTTACTCTTCACAGATACGCAGTATTTT
NA,TRBV20-1,TRBJ2-3,NA,CSARETSTDTQYF,TGCAGTGCTAGAGAGACTTCTACAGATACGCAGTATTTT
NA,TRBV1,TRBJ1-2,many,CTSSQASNYGYTF,TGCACCAGCAGCCAGGCGTCCAACTATGGCTACACCTTC
NA,TRBV5-4,TRBJ2-5,NA,CAAMDPSETQYF,TGTGCCGCGATGGATCCGAGTGAGACCCAGTACTTC
NA,TRBV25-1,TRBJ1-1,NA,CASSEPWQGKGEAFF,TGTGCCAGCAGTGAACCGTGGCAGGGAAAGGGTGAAGCTTTCTTT
TRBD2,TRBV30,TRBJ2-3,few,CAWRPTSATQYF,TGTGCCTGGAGGCCCACTAGCGCTACGCAGTATTTT
NA,TRBV29-1,TRBJ2-1,few,CSVPGGTYEQFF,TGCAGCGTTCCCGGGGGAACATATGAGCAGTTCTTC
NA,TRBV20-1,TRBJ2-1,NA,CSARDQSSDYNEQFF,TGCAGTGCTAGAGATCAGAGCTCTGACTACAATGAGCAGTTCTTC
TRBD1,TRBV7-9,TRBJ1-6,many,CASSATGVDSPLHF,TGTGCCAGCAGCGCTACAGGGGTAGATTCACCCCTCCACTTT
TRBD2,TRBV11-2,TRBJ2-7,many,CASSPVGGSGRSRYF,TGTGCCAGCAGCCCCGTGGGCGGGAGCGGAAGAAGTCGGTACTTC
NA,TRBV2,TRBJ2-5,NA,CASGEPKGQYF,TGTGCCAGCGGTGAACCGAAGGGCCAGTACTTC
NA,TRBV12-3/TRBV12-4,TRBJ2-5,many,CASSSGVQETQYF,TGTGCCAGTTCCTCGGGGGTCCAAGAGACCCAGTACTTC
NA,TRBV7-9,TRBJ1-1,few,CASREGAAEAFF,TGTGCCAGCAGGGAGGGAGCCGCTGAAGCTTTCTTT
NA,TRBV6-5,TRBJ2-7,many,CASSSAGLWEQYF,TGTGCCAGCAGTTCCGCGGGACTCTGGGAGCAGTACTTC
NA,TRBV6-5,TRBJ1-5,few,CASRRSEGAGQPQHF,TGTGCCAGCAGACGCTCGGAAGGGGCGGGACAGCCCCAGCATTTT
TRBD1,TRBV19,TRBJ1-5,NA,CASSRWTGGNNQPQHF,TGTGCCAGTAGTAGATGGACAGGGGGCAACAATCAGCCCCAGCATTTT
TRBD1,TRBV12-3/TRBV12-4,TRBJ1-2,NA,CASSLGGQGARGYTF,TGTGCCAGCAGTTTAGGTGGACAGGGGGCCCGCGGCTACACCTTC
NA,TRBV20-1,TRBJ1-5,many,CSAMSGQPQHF,TGCAGTGCTATGTCCGGGCAGCCCCAGCATTTT
TRBD1,TRBV9,TRBJ2-4,many,CASGDRDRYF,TGTGCCAGCGGTGACAGGGACCGGTACTTC
NA,TRBV11-2,TRBJ2-7,many,CASSFGAAASYEQYF,TGTGCCAGCAGCTTCGGCGCAGCTGCATCCTACGAGCAGTACTTC
TRBD2,TRBV29-1,TRBJ2-1,NA,CSAVTSGRAAEQFF,TGCAGCGCCGTAACTAGCGGGAGGGCAGCTGAGCAGTTCTTC
NA,TRBV3-1,TRBJ2-3,many,CASSQGARNTQYF,TGTGCCAGCAGCCAGGGGGCGCGGAATACGCAGTATTTT
NA,TRBV5-1,TRBJ1-1,many,CASSLWDLSNTEAFF,TGCGCCAGCAGCTTGTGGGACTTATCGAACACTGAAGCTTTCTTT
NA,TRBV2,TRBJ2-3,many,CASSTRDVSTDTQYF,TGTGCCAGCAGTACCCGGGACGTTAGCACAGATACGCAGTATTTT
TRBD1,TRBV12-3/TRBV12-4,TRBJ2-4,many,CASSMTGAQNIQYF,TGTGCCAGCAGTATGACAGGGGCCCAAAACATTCAGTACTTC
NA,TRBV4-1,TRBJ2-3,many,CASRNLLSDTDTQYF,TGCGCCAGCAGGAACCTCCTGAGCGACACAGATACGCAGTATTTT
NA,TRBV29-1,TRBJ2-7,NA,CSVAIQSGYEQYF,TGCAGCGTTGCGATACAGTCGGGTTACGAGCAGTACTTC
TRBD1,TRBV7-2,TRBJ1-1,NA,CASSSLAGGNTEAFF,TGTGCCAGCAGCTCCTTGGCAGGGGGCAACACTGAAGCTTTCTTT
NA,TRBV6-2/TRBV6-3,TRBJ2-1,NA,CASSGRTGSYNEQFF,TGTGCCAGCAGTGGGCGGACCGGCTCCTACAATGAGCAGTTCTTC
TRBD2,TRBV6-2/TRBV6-3,TRBJ2-1,NA,CASSSGLAVPGWKFF,TGTGCCAGCAGCTCGGGACTAGCGGTGCCTGGGTGGAAGTTCTTC
NA,TRBV3-1,TRBJ2-6,NA,CASSPGANRLGANVLTF,TGTGCCAGCAGCCCCGGGGCTAATCGTCTGGGGGCCAACGTCCTGACTTTC
TRBD1,TRBV7-9,TRBJ2-7,many,CASSPGRTGDGYEQYF,TGTGCCAGCAGCCCAGGACGGACAGGGGACGGGTACGAGCAGTACTTC
TRBD1,TRBV5-5,TRBJ1-3,NA,CASSSQTGAGNTIYF,TGTGCCAGCAGCTCACAGACAGGGGCTGGAAACACCATATATTTT
TRBD1,TRBV7-3,TRBJ1-1,many,CASSPTGTGTTEAFF,TGTGCCAGCAGCCCGACCGGGACAGGGACCACTGAAGCTTTCTTT
NA,TRBV6-1,TRBJ2-2,few,CAGMTGNTGELFF,TGTGCCGGAATGACGGGGAACACCGGGGAGCTGTTTTTT
NA,TRBV10-3,TRBJ2-7,NA,CAISRTRQEQYF,TGTGCCATCAGTAGGACCCGACAGGAGCAGTACTTC